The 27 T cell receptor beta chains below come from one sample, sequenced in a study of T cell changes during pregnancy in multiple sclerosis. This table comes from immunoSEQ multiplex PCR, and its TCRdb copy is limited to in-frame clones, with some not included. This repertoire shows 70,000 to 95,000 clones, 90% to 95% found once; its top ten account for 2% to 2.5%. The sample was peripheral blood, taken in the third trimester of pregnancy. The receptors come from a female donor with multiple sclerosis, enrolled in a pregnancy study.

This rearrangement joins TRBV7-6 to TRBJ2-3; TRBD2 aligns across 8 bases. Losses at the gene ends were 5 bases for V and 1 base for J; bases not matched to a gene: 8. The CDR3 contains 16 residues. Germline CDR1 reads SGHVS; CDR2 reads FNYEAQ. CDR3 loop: CASSPSGYSRTDTQYF. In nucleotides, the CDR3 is TGTGCCAGCAGCCCTAGCGGGTACAGCCGCACAGATACGCAGTATTTT.

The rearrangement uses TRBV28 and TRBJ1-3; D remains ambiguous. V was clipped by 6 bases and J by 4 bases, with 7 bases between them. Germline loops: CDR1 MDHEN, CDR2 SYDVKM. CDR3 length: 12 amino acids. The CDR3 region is CASSMTGNTIYF. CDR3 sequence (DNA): TGTGCCAGCAGCATGACAGGAAACACCATATATTTT.

CDR3 in DNA: TGTGCCAGCAGTGGCTATAACTATGGCTACACCTTC. Translated: CASSGYNYGYTF. J is TRBJ1-2 and V is TRBV6-1; D unclear. Germline assignment: CDR1 MNHNS and CDR2 SASEGT. This CDR3 contains 12 residues. V was shortened by 4 bases and J by 1 base, with 4 bases between the two germline ends.

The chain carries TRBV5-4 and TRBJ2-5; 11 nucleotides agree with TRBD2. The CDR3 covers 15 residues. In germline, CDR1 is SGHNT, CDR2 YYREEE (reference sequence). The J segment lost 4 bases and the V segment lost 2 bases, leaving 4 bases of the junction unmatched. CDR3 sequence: CASSFSGRARETQYF. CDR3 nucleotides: TGTGCCAGCAGCTTTAGCGGGAGGGCCCGAGAGACCCAGTACTTC.

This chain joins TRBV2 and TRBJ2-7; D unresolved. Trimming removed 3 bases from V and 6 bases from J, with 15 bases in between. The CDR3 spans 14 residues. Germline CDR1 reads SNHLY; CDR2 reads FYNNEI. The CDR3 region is CASSEPSPGGEQYF. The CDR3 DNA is TGTGCCAGCAGTGAGCCTAGTCCCGGCGGCGAGCAGTACTTC.

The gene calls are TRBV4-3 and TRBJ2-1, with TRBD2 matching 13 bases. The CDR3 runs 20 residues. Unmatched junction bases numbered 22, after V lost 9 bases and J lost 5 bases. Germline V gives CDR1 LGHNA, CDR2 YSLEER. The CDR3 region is CARSIPTGTSGNVSNNEQFF. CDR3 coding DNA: TGCGCCAGGTCAATTCCCACCGGGACTAGCGGGAATGTATCAAACAATGAGCAGTTCTTC.

CDR3 sequence reads: CASSLAGGSFREQYF. The DNA of the CDR3 is TGCGCCAGCAGCTTGGCAGGGGGTAGCTTTCGCGAGCAGTACTTC. V is TRBV5-1 and J is TRBJ2-7; TRBD1 matches 7 bases. V lost 0 bases and J lost 6; bases outside the gene matches: 9. This CDR3 has 15 amino acids. The V gene's germline CDR1 is SGHRS and CDR2 YFSETQ. Combining the CDR3 with reference TRBV5-1 and TRBJ2-7 gives the whole variable domain KAGVTQTPRYLIKTRGQQVTLSCSPISGHRSVSWYQQTPGQGLQFLFEYFSETQRNKGNFPGRFSGRQFSNSRSEMNVSTLELGDSALYLCASSLAGGSFREQYFGPGTRLTVT.

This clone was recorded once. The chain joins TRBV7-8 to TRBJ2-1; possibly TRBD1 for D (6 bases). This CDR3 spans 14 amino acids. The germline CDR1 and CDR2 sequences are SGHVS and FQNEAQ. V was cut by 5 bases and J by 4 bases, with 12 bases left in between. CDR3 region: CASSPMTGYNEQFF. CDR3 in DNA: TGTGCCAGCAGCCCCATGACAGGTTACAATGAGCAGTTCTTC. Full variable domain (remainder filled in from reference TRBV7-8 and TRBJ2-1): GAGVSQSPRYKVAKRGQDVALRCDPISGHVSLFWYQQALGQGPEFLTYFQNEAQLDKSGLPSDRFFAERPEGSVSTLKIQRTQQEDSAVYLCASSPMTGYNEQFFGPGTRLTVL.

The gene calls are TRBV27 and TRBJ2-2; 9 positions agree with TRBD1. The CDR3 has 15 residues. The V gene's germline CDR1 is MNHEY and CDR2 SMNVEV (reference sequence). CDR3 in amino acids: CAVQGAPPNTGELFF. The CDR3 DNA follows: TGTGCAGTACAGGGGGCCCCGCCGAACACCGGGGAGCTGTTTTTT.

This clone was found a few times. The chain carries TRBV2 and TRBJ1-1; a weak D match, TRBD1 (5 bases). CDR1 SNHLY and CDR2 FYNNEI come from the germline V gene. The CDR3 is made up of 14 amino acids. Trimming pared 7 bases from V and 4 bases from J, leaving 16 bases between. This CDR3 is CASIKIQAFTEAFF. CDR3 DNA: TGTGCCAGCATAAAAATACAGGCCTTCACTGAAGCTTTCTTT.

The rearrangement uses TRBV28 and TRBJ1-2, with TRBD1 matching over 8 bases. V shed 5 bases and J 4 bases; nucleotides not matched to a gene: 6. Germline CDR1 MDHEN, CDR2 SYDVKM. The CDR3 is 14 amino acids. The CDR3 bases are TGTGCCAGCAGTCAAAACAGGGGGTCCTATGGCTACACCTTC. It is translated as CASSQNRGSYGYTF.

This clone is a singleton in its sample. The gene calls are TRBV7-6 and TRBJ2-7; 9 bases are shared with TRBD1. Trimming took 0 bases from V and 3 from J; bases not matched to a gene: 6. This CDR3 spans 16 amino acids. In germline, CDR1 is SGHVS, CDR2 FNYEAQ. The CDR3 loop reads CASSLASGQGFYEQYF. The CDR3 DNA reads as TGTGCCAGCAGCTTAGCCTCGGGACAGGGTTTCTACGAGCAGTACTTC.

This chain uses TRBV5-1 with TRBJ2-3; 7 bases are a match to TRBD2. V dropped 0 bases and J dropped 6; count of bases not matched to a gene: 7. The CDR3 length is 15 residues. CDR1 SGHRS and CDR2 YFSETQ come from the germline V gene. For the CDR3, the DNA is TGCGCCAGCAGCTTGGATGGATCCGGGGGGGATACGCAGTATTTT. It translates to CASSLDGSGGDTQYF. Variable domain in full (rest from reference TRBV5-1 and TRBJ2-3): KAGVTQTPRYLIKTRGQQVTLSCSPISGHRSVSWYQQTPGQGLQFLFEYFSETQRNKGNFPGRFSGRQFSNSRSEMNVSTLELGDSALYLCASSLDGSGGDTQYFGPGTRLTVL.

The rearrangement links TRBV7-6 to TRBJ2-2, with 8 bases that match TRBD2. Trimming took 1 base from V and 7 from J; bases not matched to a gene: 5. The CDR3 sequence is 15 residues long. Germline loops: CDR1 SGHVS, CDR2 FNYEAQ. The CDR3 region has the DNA TGTGCCAGCAGCTTAGAACAGGCGGGGGGCGGGGAGCTGTTTTTT. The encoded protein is CASSLEQAGGGELFF.

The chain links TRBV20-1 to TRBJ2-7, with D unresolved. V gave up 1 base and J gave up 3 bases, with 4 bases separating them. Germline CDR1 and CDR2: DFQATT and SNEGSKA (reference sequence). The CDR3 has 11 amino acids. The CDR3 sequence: CSARVYYEQYF. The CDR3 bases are TGCAGTGCTAGAGTTTACTACGAGCAGTACTTC.

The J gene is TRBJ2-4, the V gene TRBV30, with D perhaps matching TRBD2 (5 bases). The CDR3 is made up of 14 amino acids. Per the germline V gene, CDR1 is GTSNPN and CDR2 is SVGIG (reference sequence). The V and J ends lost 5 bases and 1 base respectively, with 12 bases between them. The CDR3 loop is CAWSTSGAKNIQYF. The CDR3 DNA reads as TGTGCCTGGTCTACTTCGGGGGCCAAAAACATTCAGTACTTC.

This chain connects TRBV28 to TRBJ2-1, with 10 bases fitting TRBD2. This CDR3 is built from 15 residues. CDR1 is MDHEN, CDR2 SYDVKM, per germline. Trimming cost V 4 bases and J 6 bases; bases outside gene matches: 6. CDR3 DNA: TGTGCCAGCAGTTCCCTAGCGGGAGTCGGCAATGAGCAGTTCTTC. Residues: CASSSLAGVGNEQFF.

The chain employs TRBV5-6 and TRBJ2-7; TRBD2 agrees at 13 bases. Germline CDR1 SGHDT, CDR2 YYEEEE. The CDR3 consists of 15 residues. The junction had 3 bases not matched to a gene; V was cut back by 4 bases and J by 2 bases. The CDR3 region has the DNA TGTGCCAGCAGCCCGGGACTAGCGGGAACCTACGAGCAGTACTTC. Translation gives CASSPGLAGTYEQYF. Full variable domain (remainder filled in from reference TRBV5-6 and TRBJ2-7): DAGVTQSPTHLIKTRGQQVTLRCSPKSGHDTVSWYQQALGQGPQFIFQYYEEEERQRGNFPDRFSGHQFPNYSSELNVNALLLGDSALYLCASSPGLAGTYEQYFGPGTRLTVT.

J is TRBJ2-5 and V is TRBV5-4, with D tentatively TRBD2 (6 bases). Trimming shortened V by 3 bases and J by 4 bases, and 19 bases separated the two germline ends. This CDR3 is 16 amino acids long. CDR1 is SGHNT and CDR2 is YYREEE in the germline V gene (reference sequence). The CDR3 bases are TGTGCCAGCAGCTCAGGCGGGGCAGGAGGTAGAGAGACCCAGTACTTC. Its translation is CASSSGGAGGRETQYF.

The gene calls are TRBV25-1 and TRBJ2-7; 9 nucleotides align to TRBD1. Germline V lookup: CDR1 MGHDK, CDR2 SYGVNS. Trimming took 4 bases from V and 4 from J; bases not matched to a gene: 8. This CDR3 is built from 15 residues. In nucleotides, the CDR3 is TGTGCCAGCAGTGGGAGTGCAGACAGGGGGTACGAGCAGTACTTC. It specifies CASSGSADRGYEQYF.

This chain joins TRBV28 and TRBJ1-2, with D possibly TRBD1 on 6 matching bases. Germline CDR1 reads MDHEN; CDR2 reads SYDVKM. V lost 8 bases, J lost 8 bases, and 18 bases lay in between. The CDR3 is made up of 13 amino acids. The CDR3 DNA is TGTGCCAGCGAGGGGGGGCGAGTACAGGGCTACACCTTC. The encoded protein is CASEGGRVQGYTF.

CDR3 sequence (DNA): TGTGCCAGCACTGCAAGGGGACAGGGGGGATACAATGAGCAGTTCTTC. Translated, it gives CASTARGQGGYNEQFF. The chain carries TRBV7-4 and TRBJ2-1; 11 bases fit TRBD1. The germline V gene encodes CDR1 SGHVT and CDR2 SQSDAQ. J was trimmed by 4 bases and V by 7 bases; bases with no gene match: 9. There are 16 residues in the CDR3. Combining the CDR3 with reference TRBV7-4 and TRBJ2-1 gives the whole variable domain GAGVSQSPRYKVAKRGRDVALRCDSISGHVTLYWYRQTLGQGSEVLTYSQSDAQRDKSGRPSGRFSAERPERSVSTLKIQRTEQGDSAVYLCASTARGQGGYNEQFFGPGTRLTVL.

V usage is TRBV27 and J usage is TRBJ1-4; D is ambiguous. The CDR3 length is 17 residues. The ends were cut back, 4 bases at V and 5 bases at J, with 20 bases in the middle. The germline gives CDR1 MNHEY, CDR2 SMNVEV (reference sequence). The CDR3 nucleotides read TGTGCCAGCAGTTCAAACCCCGGGAGGGTTTCCAATGAAAAACTGTTTTTT. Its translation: CASSSNPGRVSNEKLFF.

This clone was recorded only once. Written as DNA, the CDR3 is TGCGCCAGCAGCCAAGTCCCGGGACAGGGGAACAATGAGCAGTTCTTC. Amino acids: CASSQVPGQGNNEQFF. This chain connects TRBV4-3 to TRBJ2-1; 10 bases are a match to TRBD1. The CDR3 spans 16 residues. Germline CDR1 reads LGHNA; CDR2 reads YSLEER. V lost 1 base, J lost 5 bases, and 5 bases stayed unmatched.

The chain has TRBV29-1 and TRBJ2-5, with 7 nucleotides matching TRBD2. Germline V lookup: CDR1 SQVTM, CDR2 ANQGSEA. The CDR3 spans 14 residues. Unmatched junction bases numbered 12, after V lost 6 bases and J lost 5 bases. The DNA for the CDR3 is TGCAGCGTGAGGGTAACGCGGGAGTGGGAGACCCAGTACTTC. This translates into CSVRVTREWETQYF.

The CDR3 region is CASRPRAGRRGTGELFF. As DNA, the CDR3 is TGTGCCAGCAGACCCCGGGCGGGGAGAAGAGGAACCGGGGAGCTGTTTTTT. This chain joins TRBV11-2 and TRBJ2-2; possible D gene TRBD2, 6 bases. The CDR3 is 17 amino acids. Germline V gives CDR1 SGHAT, CDR2 FQNNGV. Trimming removed 6 bases at V and 5 bases at J, with 22 bases between.

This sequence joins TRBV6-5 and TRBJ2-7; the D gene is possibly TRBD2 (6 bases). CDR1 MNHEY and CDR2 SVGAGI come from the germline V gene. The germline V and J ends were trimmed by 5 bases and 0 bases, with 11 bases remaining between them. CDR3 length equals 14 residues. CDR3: CASSLALSSYEQYF. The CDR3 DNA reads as TGTGCCAGCAGTCTAGCGTTAAGCTCCTACGAGCAGTACTTC.